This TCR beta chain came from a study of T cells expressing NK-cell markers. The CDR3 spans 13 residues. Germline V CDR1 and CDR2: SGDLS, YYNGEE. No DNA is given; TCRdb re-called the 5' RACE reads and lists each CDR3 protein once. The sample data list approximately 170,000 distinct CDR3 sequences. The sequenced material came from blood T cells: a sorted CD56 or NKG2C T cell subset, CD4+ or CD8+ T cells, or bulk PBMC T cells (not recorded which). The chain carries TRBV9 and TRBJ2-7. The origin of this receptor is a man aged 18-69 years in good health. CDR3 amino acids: CASSVGDFAEQYF.